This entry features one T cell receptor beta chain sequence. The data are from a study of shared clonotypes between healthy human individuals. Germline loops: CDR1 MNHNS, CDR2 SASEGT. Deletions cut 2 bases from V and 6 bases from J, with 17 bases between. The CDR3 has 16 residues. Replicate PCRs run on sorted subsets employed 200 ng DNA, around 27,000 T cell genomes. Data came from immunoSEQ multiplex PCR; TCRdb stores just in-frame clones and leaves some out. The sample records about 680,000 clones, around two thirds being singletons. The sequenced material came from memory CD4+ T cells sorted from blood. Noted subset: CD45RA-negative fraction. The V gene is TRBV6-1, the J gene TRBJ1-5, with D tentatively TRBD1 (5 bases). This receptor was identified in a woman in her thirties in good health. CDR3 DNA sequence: TGTGCCAGCAGTGAATCTTGGTGGAGGGGAACTCAGCCCCAGCATTTT. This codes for CASSESWWRGTQPQHF.